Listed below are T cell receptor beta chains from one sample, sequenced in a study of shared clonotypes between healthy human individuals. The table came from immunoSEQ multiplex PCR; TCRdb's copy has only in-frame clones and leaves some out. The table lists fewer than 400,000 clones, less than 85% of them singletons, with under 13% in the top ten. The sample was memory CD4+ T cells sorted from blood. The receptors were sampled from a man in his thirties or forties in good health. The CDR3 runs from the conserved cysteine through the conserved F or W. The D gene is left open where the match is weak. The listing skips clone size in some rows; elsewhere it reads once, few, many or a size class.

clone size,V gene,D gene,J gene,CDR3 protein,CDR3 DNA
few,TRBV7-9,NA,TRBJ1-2,CASSLDLHLGYTF,TGTGCCAGCAGCTTAGATCTACACCTTGGCTACACCTTC
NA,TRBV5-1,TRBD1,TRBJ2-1,CASSKNTGTGENEQFF,TGCGCCAGCAGCAAGAACACCGGGACAGGGGAGAATGAGCAGTTCTTC
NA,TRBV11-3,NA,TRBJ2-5,CASSSDRSAGQYF,TGTGCCAGCAGCTCGGACAGGAGCGCGGGGCAGTACTTC
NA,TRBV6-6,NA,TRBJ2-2,CASKTATGELFF,TGTGCCAGCAAAACAGCCACCGGGGAGCTGTTTTTT
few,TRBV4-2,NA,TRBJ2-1,CASSQDITGEQFF,TGTGCCAGCAGCCAAGATATCACAGGTGAGCAGTTCTTC
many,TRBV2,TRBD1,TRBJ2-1,CASSEVRDSYYNEQFF,TGTGCCAGCAGTGAAGTGAGGGACAGTTACTACAATGAGCAGTTCTTC
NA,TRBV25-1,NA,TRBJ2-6,CASSQIGHSGANVLTF,TGTGCCAGCAGTCAAATCGGACACTCTGGGGCCAACGTCCTGACTTTC
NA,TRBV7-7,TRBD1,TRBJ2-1,CASSLDRTGGGEQFF,TGTGCCAGCAGCTTAGACAGGACAGGGGGCGGTGAGCAGTTCTTC
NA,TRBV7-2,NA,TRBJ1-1,CASSFLTNTEAFF,TGTGCCAGCAGCTTTTTAACGAACACTGAAGCTTTCTTT
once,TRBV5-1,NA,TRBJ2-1,CASSLGPLGYNEQFF,TGCGCCAGCAGCTTGGGGCCATTAGGGTACAATGAGCAGTTCTTC
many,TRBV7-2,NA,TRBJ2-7,CASSPTTGTYEQYF,TGTGCCAGCAGCCCCACGACAGGAACCTACGAGCAGTACTTC
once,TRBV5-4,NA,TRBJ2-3,CASSLQSATPTDTQYF,TGTGCCAGCAGCCTCCAATCGGCCACCCCCACAGATACGCAGTATTTT